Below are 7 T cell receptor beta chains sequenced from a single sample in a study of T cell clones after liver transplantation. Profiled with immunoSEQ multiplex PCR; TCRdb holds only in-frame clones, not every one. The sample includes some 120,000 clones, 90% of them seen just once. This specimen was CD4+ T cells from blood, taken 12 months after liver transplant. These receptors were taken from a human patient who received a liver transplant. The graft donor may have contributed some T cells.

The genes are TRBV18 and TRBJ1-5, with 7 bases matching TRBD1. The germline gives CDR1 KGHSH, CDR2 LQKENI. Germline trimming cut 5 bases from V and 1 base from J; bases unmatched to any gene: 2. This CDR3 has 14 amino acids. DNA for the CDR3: TGTGCCAGCTCAAGGGACAGCAGCAATCAGCCCCAGCATTTT. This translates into CASSRDSSNQPQHF. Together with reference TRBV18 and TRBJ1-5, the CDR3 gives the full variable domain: NAGVMQNPRHLVRRRGQEARLRCSPMKGHSHVYWYRQLPEEGLKFMVYLQKENIIDESGMPKERFSAEFPKEGPSILRIQQVVRGDSAAYFCASSRDSSNQPQHFGDGTRLSIL.

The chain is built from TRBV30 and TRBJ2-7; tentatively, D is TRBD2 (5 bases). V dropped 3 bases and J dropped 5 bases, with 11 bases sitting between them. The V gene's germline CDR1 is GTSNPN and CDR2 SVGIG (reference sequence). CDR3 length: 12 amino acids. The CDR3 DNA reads TGTGCCTGGAGAGGGAGTTGGAACGAGCAGTACTTC. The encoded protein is CAWRGSWNEQYF.

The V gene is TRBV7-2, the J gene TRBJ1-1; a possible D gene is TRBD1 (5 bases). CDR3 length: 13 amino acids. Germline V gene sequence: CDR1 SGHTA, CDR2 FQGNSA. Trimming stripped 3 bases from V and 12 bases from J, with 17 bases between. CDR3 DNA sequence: TGTGCCAGCAGCTTCTCCAGGGAGGGCTTGACTTTCTTT. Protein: CASSFSREGLTFF. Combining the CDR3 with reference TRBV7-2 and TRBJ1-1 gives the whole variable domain GAGVSQSPSNKVTEKGKDVELRCDPISGHTALYWYRQSLGQGLEFLIYFQGNSAPDKSGLPSDRFSAERTGGSVSTLTIQRTQQEDSAVYLCASSFSREGLTFFGQGTRLTVV.

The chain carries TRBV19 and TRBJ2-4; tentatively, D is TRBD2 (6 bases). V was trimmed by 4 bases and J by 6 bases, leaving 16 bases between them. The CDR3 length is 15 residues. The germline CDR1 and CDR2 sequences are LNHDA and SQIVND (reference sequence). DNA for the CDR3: TGTGCCAGTAGTACCACCCGCGGGGCGGGAAACATTCAGTACTTC. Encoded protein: CASSTTRGAGNIQYF.

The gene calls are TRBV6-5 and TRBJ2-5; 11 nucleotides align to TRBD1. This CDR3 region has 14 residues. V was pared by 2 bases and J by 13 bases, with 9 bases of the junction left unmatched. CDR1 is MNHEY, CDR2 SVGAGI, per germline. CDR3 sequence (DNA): TGTGCCAGCAGTTACGCGGGGACAGGGGGTATGTGGTACTTC. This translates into CASSYAGTGGMWYF.

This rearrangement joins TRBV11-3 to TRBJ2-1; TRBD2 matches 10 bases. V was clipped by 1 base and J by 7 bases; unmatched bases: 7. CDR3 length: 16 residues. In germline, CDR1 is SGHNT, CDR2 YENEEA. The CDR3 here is CASSLGLAGAGNEQFF. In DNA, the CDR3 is TGTGCCAGCAGCTTAGGGCTAGCGGGAGCCGGAAATGAGCAGTTCTTC.

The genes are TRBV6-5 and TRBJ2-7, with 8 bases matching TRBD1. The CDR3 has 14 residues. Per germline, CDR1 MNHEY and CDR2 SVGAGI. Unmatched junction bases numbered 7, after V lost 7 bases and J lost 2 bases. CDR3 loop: CASTSGQGTYEQYF. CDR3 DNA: TGTGCCAGCACGTCCGGACAGGGCACCTACGAGCAGTACTTC.